These 6 T cell receptor beta chains share one sample of origin, sequenced in a study of blood T cell repertoires in COVID-19. The assay was immunoSEQ multiplex PCR, and TCRdb's table has in-frame clones only and misses some. Among some 190,000 clones listed, 65% to 85% were seen once. Material for sequencing was PBMCs or T cells enriched from blood (not recorded which). These receptors all come from a man between 25 and 39 years old with acute COVID-19.

The chain couples TRBV5-6 to TRBJ2-7, with unresolved D. The CDR3 is 14 residues long. CDR1 and CDR2 from the germline V gene are SGHDT and YYEEEE. V dropped 1 base and J dropped 6 bases, with 14 bases sitting between them. The CDR3 loop reads CASSLPGNYLEQYF. Here the CDR3 DNA reads TGTGCCAGCAGCTTGCCCGGAAACTATCTCGAGCAGTACTTC.

A single count supports this clone. The chain employs TRBV2 and TRBJ1-6; TRBD1 matches 8 bases. The CDR3 is 14 residues long. J lost 10 bases, V lost 5 bases, and 7 bases had no gene match. Germline lookup yields CDR1 SNHLY and CDR2 FYNNEI. The CDR3 sequence is CASSRTGNHSPLHF. DNA for the CDR3: TGTGCCAGCAGTAGGACAGGGAATCACTCACCCCTCCACTTT.

The V and J genes are TRBV28 and TRBJ1-3, with D perhaps matching TRBD1 (6 bases). The V gene lost 6 bases and the J gene lost 4 bases, with 13 bases spanning the gap. CDR3 length: 14 residues. The germline V gene encodes CDR1 MDHEN and CDR2 SYDVKM. The CDR3 is CASRNDRLGNTIYF. The CDR3 DNA sequence: TGTGCCAGCAGAAACGACAGGCTCGGAAACACCATATATTTT. Full variable domain (missing parts from reference TRBV28 and TRBJ1-3): DVKVTQSSRYLVKRTGEKVFLECVQDMDHENMFWYRQDPGLGLRLIYFSYDVKMKEKGDIPEGYSVSREKKERFSLILESASTNQTSMYLCASRNDRLGNTIYFGEGSWLTVV.

The genes are TRBV5-6 and TRBJ2-2; TRBD1 matches at 9 bases. Trimming took 4 bases from V and 4 from J; bases not matched to a gene: 2. Germline V gives CDR1 SGHDT, CDR2 YYEEEE. The CDR3 length is 14 residues. The CDR3 protein is CASSTTGGTGELFF. The DNA for the CDR3 is TGTGCCAGCAGCACGACAGGGGGCACCGGGGAGCTGTTTTTT. The full variable domain, in which reference TRBV5-6 and TRBJ2-2 provide the parts outside the CDR3, is DAGVTQSPTHLIKTRGQQVTLRCSPKSGHDTVSWYQQALGQGPQFIFQYYEEEERQRGNFPDRFSGHQFPNYSSELNVNALLLGDSALYLCASSTTGGTGELFFGEGSRLTVL.

This chain links TRBV14 with TRBJ2-1, with 10 bases aligning to TRBD2. The CDR3 consists of 15 residues. The V and J ends lost 4 bases and 4 bases, in that order; junction bases with no gene match: 4. The germline CDR1 and CDR2 sequences are SGHDN and FVKESK. The CDR3 sequence: CASSRTSGIYNEQFF. In DNA, the CDR3 is TGTGCCAGCAGCCGGACTAGCGGAATTTACAATGAGCAGTTCTTC. Full variable domain (outside the CDR3, taken from reference TRBV14 and TRBJ2-1): EAGVTQFPSHSVIEKGQTVTLRCDPISGHDNLYWYRRVMGKEIKFLLHFVKESKQDESGMPNNRFLAERTGGTYSTLKVQPAELEDSGVYFCASSRTSGIYNEQFFGPGTRLTVL.

This clone was seen more than once but under ten times. The rearrangement joins TRBV2 to TRBJ2-3; 10 nucleotides align to TRBD2. After removal of 6 bases from V and 6 bases from J, the junction contained 9 bases not matched to a gene. Per germline, CDR1 SNHLY and CDR2 FYNNEI. This CDR3 comprises 15 residues. CDR3 in amino acids: CASSNERGGGDTQYF. The CDR3 DNA sequence: TGTGCCAGCAGCAACGAGCGGGGGGGCGGGGATACGCAGTATTTT.